This T cell receptor (beta chain) was recovered during a study of response to subunit inactivated influenza vaccine. Comment on this clonotype: Its target is unknown.

Broader study findings: After each seasonal influenza vaccination, few new T cells are recruited, the authors suggested.

TCRdb independently ran MiXCR on the RT-PCR reads; one entry per CDR3 protein. The data show 700,000 to 800,000 distinct CDR3 sequences, about 18% seen once. Germline-derived CDR1 and CDR2 are SQVTM and ANQGSEA. The CDR3 sequence is 17 residues long. Trimming left V 3 bases short and J 4 bases short, with 22 bases between. The sequence was obtained from a man between 50 and 59 years old who received an inactivated influenza vaccine. Sequenced here: PBMCs from blood, sampled roughly 5 days after vaccination. The rearrangement links TRBV29-1 to TRBJ2-1, with D uncertain. The CDR3 DNA follows: TGCAGCGTTGATTTGTCTCCCATCGTGAGCGTTTACAATGAGCAGTTCTTC. It codes for CSVDLSPIVSVYNEQFF.